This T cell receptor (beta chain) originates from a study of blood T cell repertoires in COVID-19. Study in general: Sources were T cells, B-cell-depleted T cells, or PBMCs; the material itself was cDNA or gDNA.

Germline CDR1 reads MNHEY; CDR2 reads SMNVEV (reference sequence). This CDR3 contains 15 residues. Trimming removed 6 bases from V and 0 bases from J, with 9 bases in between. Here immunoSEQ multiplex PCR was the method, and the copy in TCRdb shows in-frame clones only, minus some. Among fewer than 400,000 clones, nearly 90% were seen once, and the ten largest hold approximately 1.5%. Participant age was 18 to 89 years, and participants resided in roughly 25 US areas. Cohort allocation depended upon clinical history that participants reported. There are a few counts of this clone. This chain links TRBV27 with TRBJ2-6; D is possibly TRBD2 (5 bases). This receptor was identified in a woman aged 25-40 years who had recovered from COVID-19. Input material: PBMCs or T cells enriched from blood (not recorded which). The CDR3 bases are TGTGCCAGCAGCCCACTAGACTCTGGGGCCAACGTCCTGACTTTC. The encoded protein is CASSPLDSGANVLTF. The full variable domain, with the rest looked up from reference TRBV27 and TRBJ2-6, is EAQVTQNPRYLITVTGKKLTVTCSQNMNHEYMSWYRQDPGLGLRQIYYSMNVEVTDKGDVPEGYKVSRKEKRNFPLILESPSPNQTSLYFCASSPLDSGANVLTFGAGSRLTVL.